The rows below give T cell receptor beta chains drawn from one sample of a study of Ad26.COV2.S vaccination and SARS-CoV-2 variants. This table comes from immunoSEQ multiplex PCR, and its TCRdb copy is limited to in-frame clones, with some not included. This table has some 640,000 clones, more than 80% appearing once. Sequencing used peripheral blood, obtained in a trial of Ad26.COV2.S vaccine versus placebo. These receptors were collected from a person aged 18-65 years who received the Ad26.COV2.S COVID-19 vaccine or a placebo. CDR3s include the opening cysteine and the closing phenylalanine or tryptophan. Each record gives: J gene, D gene, CDR3 length, V gene, clone size, CDR3 protein, CDR3 DNA. The D gene is left open where the match is weak. A clone size is listed for some rows: how often the clone was seen (once, few, many), or a class if it is expanded.

j_gene: TRBJ2-7
d_gene: TRBD1
len: 13
v_gene: TRBV6-5
abundance: once
CDR3aa: CATDRGGSYEQYF
CDR3nt: TGTGCCACCGACAGGGGCGGTTCCTACGAGCAGTACTTC

j_gene: TRBJ1-5
d_gene: .
len: 14
v_gene: TRBV7-2
abundance: .
CDR3aa: CASSQGTSWASQHF
CDR3nt: TGTGCCAGCAGCCAAGGGACCTCTTGGGCGTCCCAGCATTTT

j_gene: TRBJ2-1
d_gene: .
len: 12
v_gene: TRBV6-5
abundance: .
CDR3aa: CASRTELNEQFF
CDR3nt: TGTGCCAGCAGAACAGAGCTCAATGAGCAGTTCTTC

j_gene: TRBJ1-2
d_gene: .
len: 13
v_gene: TRBV12-3/TRBV12-4
abundance: .
CDR3aa: CASSLGQDYGYTF
CDR3nt: TGTGCCAGCAGTTTAGGACAGGATTATGGCTACACCTTC

j_gene: TRBJ1-1
d_gene: .
len: 16
v_gene: TRBV6-6
abundance: .
CDR3aa: CASSYGGLNQNTEAFF
CDR3nt: TGTGCCAGCAGTTACGGGGGGTTAAATCAGAACACTGAAGCTTTCTTT

j_gene: TRBJ1-2
d_gene: .
len: 13
v_gene: TRBV6-5
abundance: .
CDR3aa: CASRVGQDYGYTF
CDR3nt: TGTGCCAGCAGAGTTGGGCAGGACTATGGCTACACCTTC

j_gene: TRBJ2-7
d_gene: .
len: 15
v_gene: TRBV9
abundance: .
CDR3aa: CASSVGSGYSYEQYF
CDR3nt: TGTGCCAGCAGCGTGGGTAGCGGTTACTCCTACGAGCAGTACTTC

j_gene: TRBJ2-7
d_gene: TRBD1
len: 17
v_gene: TRBV7-9
abundance: .
CDR3aa: CASSYLLSEGAAYEQYF
CDR3nt: TGTGCCAGCAGCTACCTCCTATCTGAGGGGGCGGCCTACGAGCAGTACTTC

j_gene: TRBJ2-1
d_gene: .
len: 12
v_gene: TRBV6-6
abundance: .
CDR3aa: CASKLGGGKQFF
CDR3nt: TGTGCCAGCAAACTAGGGGGAGGCAAGCAGTTCTTC

j_gene: TRBJ2-7
d_gene: TRBD2
len: 13
v_gene: TRBV30
abundance: .
CDR3aa: CACRTSSSYEQYF
CDR3nt: TGTGCCTGCCGGACTAGTTCCTCCTACGAGCAGTACTTC